This entry concerns a single T cell receptor (beta chain). Its antigen is currently unknown. The sample belongs to a study of cytomegalovirus exposure and HLA in healthy donors. Whole-study context: Early released data had around 79 million unique TCRs, all coming from HLA-typed donors. Study-level points and caveats: Investigators reported fewer than 200 TCR beta chains as tied to cytomegalovirus.

This CDR3 comprises 17 residues. The J segment lost 5 bases and the V segment lost 4 bases, leaving 14 bases of the junction unmatched. Germline V gene data show CDR1 as SGDLS and CDR2 as YYNGEE. The PCR employed 60 Vbeta primers together with 13 Jbeta primers. Data came from immunoSEQ multiplex PCR; TCRdb stores just in-frame clones and leaves some out. The table lists 150,000 to 250,000 clones, approximately 85% of them singletons, with around 2.3% in the top ten. The chain employs TRBV9 and TRBJ2-3; 9 bases are shared with TRBD2. Material: PBMCs. The sequence was collected from a woman aged 45-65 years in good health and CMV-seronegative. CDR3 sequence reads: CASSPRSSGSFGDTQYF. In DNA form, the CDR3 reads TGTGCCAGCAGCCCCCGGAGTAGCGGGAGTTTTGGAGATACGCAGTATTTT.